The clone carrying this T cell receptor (beta chain) was detected only a few times. The antigen remains undetermined. Germline CDR1 is SQVTM and CDR2 is ANQGSEA. V was clipped by 7 bases and J by 2 bases, with 17 bases between them. The CDR3 length is 14 residues. A heparinised blood draw that averaged around 100 mL was obtained once from each donor. Each sorted fraction was over 98% pure. This sample is drawn from a study of beta chain features in type 1 diabetes. Points from the study as a whole: A greater similarity of naive, central memory and Treg TCRB repertoires was seen among patients than among healthy donors. Fewer junction insertions and more nucleotide deletions appeared in type 1 diabetes patients. Shortening that was moderate but significant affected the TCRB CDR3s of Type 1 diabetes patients in all four CD4+ subsets.

The study reverse transcribed the entire isolated RNA, so it sequenced expressed TCRB transcripts. The assay was immunoSEQ multiplex PCR, and TCRdb's table has in-frame clones only and misses some. The sample contains approximately 120,000 clones, around 16% of which appear only once. The TCR sequence derives from a man aged 18 to 29 with type 1 diabetes. The chain links TRBV29-1 to TRBJ1-2; no firm D call. Sequencing used central memory CD4+ T cells from blood. Written as DNA, the CDR3 is TGCAGCGGTGAGTTGAGGGATCTGAACTATGGCTACACCTTC. This codes for CSGELRDLNYGYTF. Full variable domain (remainder filled in from reference TRBV29-1 and TRBJ1-2): SAVISQKPSRDICQRGTSLTIQCQVDSQVTMMFWYRQQPGQSLTLIATANQGSEATYESGFVIDKFPISRPNLTFSTLTVSNMSPEDSSIYLCSGELRDLNYGYTFGSGTRLTVV.